A selection of T cell receptor beta chains follows, all from one sample in a study of radiation and T cells in renal cell carcinoma. The assay was immunoSEQ multiplex PCR, and TCRdb's table has in-frame clones only and misses some. The profile shows more than 120,000 clones, about 86% of them singletons. The sequencing here drew on blood, taken from a patient whose treatment included radiotherapy and nephrectomy. The receptors come from a woman in her forties or fifties with renal cell carcinoma. CDR3s include the opening cysteine and the closing phenylalanine or tryptophan. The order of the fields is clone size, J gene, D gene, V gene, CDR3 DNA, CDR3 protein. A D gene is named only where the DNA matches it firmly. A row's size may be missing; if present it is once, few, many or a size class.

>-|TRBJ1-3|TRBD1|TRBV30
TGTGCCGCAAGGACAGGGGGCTCTGGAAACACCATATATTTT
CAARTGGSGNTIYF
>-|TRBJ2-7|-|TRBV28
TGTGCCACCCACGGACGGCTACTATACGAGCAGTACTTC
CATHGRLLYEQYF
>few|TRBJ1-4|-|TRBV5-8
TGTGCCAGCAGCTTGCCAGGGTCTAATGAAAAACTGTTTTTT
CASSLPGSNEKLFF
>-|TRBJ2-5|TRBD2|TRBV10-3
TGTGCCATCAGTCAACCCGGGGTGCGGGGGAGTGGGACCCAGTACTTC
CAISQPGVRGSGTQYF
>-|TRBJ2-7|TRBD1|TRBV7-2
TGTGCCAGCAGCAATCCACAGGGGAAGACCTACGAGCAGTACTTC
CASSNPQGKTYEQYF
>-|TRBJ2-1|TRBD1|TRBV5-1
TGCGCCAGCAGCAGCGGCGGAGGACAGGGTCTTGAGCAGTTCTTC
CASSSGGGQGLEQFF
>once|TRBJ1-6|-|TRBV6-6
TGTGCCAGCAGTGGCGGGACCGATAATTCACCCCTCCACTTT
CASSGGTDNSPLHF
>-|TRBJ2-5|TRBD2|TRBV5-4
TGTGCCAGCAGCCCTCCCGTAGCGGGGGCCCAAGAGACCCAGTACTTC
CASSPPVAGAQETQYF
>-|TRBJ2-1|-|TRBV18
TGTGCCAGCCCAAGTAATTCGGGCAATGAGCAGTTCTTC
CASPSNSGNEQFF
>-|TRBJ2-2|TRBD2|TRBV11-1
TGTGCCAGCAGCTCACCCCCCGGGGGGGCGCTTTCCGGGGAGCTGTTTTTT
CASSSPPGGALSGELFF
>once|TRBJ2-7|-|TRBV27
TGTGCCAGCAGTTTAGGAGATTCCTACGAGCAGTACTTC
CASSLGDSYEQYF
>-|TRBJ1-1|-|TRBV5-1
TGCGCCAGCAGCTTGAGGGGGATGAACACTGAAGCTTTCTTT
CASSLRGMNTEAFF
>-|TRBJ1-1|-|TRBV7-6
TGTGCCAGCAGCTTAGGTGTGGGGACTGAAGCTTTCTTT
CASSLGVGTEAFF
>-|TRBJ2-7|TRBD2|TRBV15
TGTGCCACCAGTCTACAGCGGGAGAATATATACGAGCAGTACTTC
CATSLQRENIYEQYF
>-|TRBJ2-3|-|TRBV7-2
TGTGCCAGCAGCTCCGGCGGCCGGCGGACAGATACGCAGTATTTT
CASSSGGRRTDTQYF
>once|TRBJ2-1|TRBD2|TRBV7-2
TGTGCCAGCCGGAGGCCGACTAGCGCCCATGAGCAGTTCTTC
CASRRPTSAHEQFF
>-|TRBJ2-5|-|TRBV5-4
TGTGCCAGCAGCTTGGTTGGCTCCGAAGAGACCCAGTACTTC
CASSLVGSEETQYF